This T cell receptor (beta chain) was recovered during a study of blood T cell repertoires in COVID-19. TCRdb's table, derived via immunoSEQ multiplex PCR, lists solely in-frame clones and lacks some. The table lists around 150,000 clones, 70% to 85% of them singletons. Germline lookup yields CDR1 LNHDA and CDR2 SQIVND (reference sequence). V shed 6 bases, J shed 9 bases, and the junction held 16 bases outside the gene matches. This CDR3 comprises 17 residues. This chain uses TRBV19 with TRBJ1-6, with 8 positions matching TRBD1. The sequence came from an elderly woman with acute or convalescent COVID-19. The sequenced sample was peripheral blood. The CDR3 protein is CASSSGGRVLGVSPLHF. CDR3 sequence (DNA): TGTGCCAGTAGCTCAGGGGGCAGGGTCCTCGGAGTTTCACCCCTCCACTTT.